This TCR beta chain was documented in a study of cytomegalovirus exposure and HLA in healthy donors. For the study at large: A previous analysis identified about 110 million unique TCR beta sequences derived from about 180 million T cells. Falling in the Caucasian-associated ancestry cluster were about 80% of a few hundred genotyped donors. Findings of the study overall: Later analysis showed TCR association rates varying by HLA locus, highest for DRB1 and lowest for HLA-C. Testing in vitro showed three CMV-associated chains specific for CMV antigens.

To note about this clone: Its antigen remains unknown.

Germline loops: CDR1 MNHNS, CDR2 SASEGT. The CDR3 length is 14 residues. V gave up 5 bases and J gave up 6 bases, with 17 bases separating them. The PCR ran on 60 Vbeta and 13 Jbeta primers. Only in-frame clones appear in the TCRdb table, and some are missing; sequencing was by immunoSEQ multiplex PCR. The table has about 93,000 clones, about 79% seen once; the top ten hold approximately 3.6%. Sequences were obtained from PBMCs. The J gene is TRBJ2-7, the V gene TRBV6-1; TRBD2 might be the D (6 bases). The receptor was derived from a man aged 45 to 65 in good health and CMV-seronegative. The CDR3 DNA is TGTGCCAGCAGTCCGGGGGTGTGGGCTCGCGAGCAGTACTTC. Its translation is CASSPGVWAREQYF.